This passage covers 6 T cell receptor beta chains from one sample sequenced in a study of cytomegalovirus exposure and HLA in healthy donors. The study ran its PCR with 60 Vbeta and 13 Jbeta primers. Repertoires were generated with immunoSEQ multiplex PCR, while TCRdb's copy carries only in-frame clones and drops some. This sample's table has around 110,000 clones. The sequenced sample was PBMCs. Receptors were obtained from a man under 40 in good health and CMV-seronegative.

The CDR3 here is CASSQVTGWSGNTIYF. The CDR3 nucleotides are TGCGCCAGCAGCCAAGTGACAGGGTGGTCTGGAAACACCATATATTTT. This chain uses TRBV4-1 with TRBJ1-3, with 7 nucleotides matching TRBD1. J lost 1 base, V lost 1 base, and 4 bases had no gene match. The CDR3 is made up of 16 amino acids. Germline V gene data show CDR1 as MGHRA and CDR2 as YSYEKL.

CDR3 nucleotide sequence: TGTGCCAGCAGCTTGGACTGGCGGATTCTCTATGGCTACACCTTC. Encoded protein: CASSLDWRILYGYTF. This chain connects TRBV5-6 to TRBJ1-2, with D unclear. The CDR3 has 15 amino acids. The germline V gene encodes CDR1 SGHDT and CDR2 YYEEEE. The V end was cut by 0 bases, the J end by 4 bases, with 13 bases between. Using reference TRBV5-6 and TRBJ1-2 for the parts outside the CDR3, the full variable domain is DAGVTQSPTHLIKTRGQQVTLRCSPKSGHDTVSWYQQALGQGPQFIFQYYEEEERQRGNFPDRFSGHQFPNYSSELNVNALLLGDSALYLCASSLDWRILYGYTFGSGTRLTVV.

The chain employs TRBV7-9 and TRBJ2-2; 8 nucleotides line up with TRBD1. Losses at the gene ends were 5 bases for V and 7 bases for J; bases not matched to a gene: 6. The CDR3 is 14 residues long. Germline V gives CDR1 SEHNR, CDR2 FQNEAQ (reference sequence). CDR3 nucleotides: TGTGCCAGCAGCCGGTCAGGGGGCGGCGGGGAGCTGTTTTTT. Its protein product is CASSRSGGGGELFF.

V is TRBV30 and J is TRBJ1-4; TRBD1 agrees at 7 bases. This CDR3 has 14 residues. V trimming: 4 bases; J trimming: 0 bases; junction bases outside the gene matches: 2. Germline loops: CDR1 GTSNPN, CDR2 SVGIG (reference sequence). In nucleotides, the CDR3 is TGTGCCTGGACCACAGGGGCAACTAATGAAAAACTGTTTTTT. Translation: CAWTTGATNEKLFF.

The chain carries TRBV4-2 and TRBJ1-5; D might be TRBD1 (5 bases). V was pared by 0 bases and J by 2 bases, with 8 bases between. This CDR3 comprises 15 residues. Germline V CDR1 and CDR2: LGHNA, YNFKEQ. The CDR3 nucleotides read TGTGCCAGCAGCCAAGATTGGGGCGGCAATCAGCCCCAGCATTTT. This encodes CASSQDWGGNQPQHF.

The chain recombines TRBV9 with TRBJ1-4; 8 positions agree with TRBD1. The CDR3 is made up of 15 amino acids. The V segment lost 0 bases and the J segment 8 bases; nucleotides outside the gene matches: 6. The germline CDR1 and CDR2 sequences are SGDLS and YYNGEE. CDR3 coding DNA: TGTGCCAGCAGCGTAGAGGGACAGGCGTACGAAAAACTGTTTTTT. Its protein is CASSVEGQAYEKLFF.